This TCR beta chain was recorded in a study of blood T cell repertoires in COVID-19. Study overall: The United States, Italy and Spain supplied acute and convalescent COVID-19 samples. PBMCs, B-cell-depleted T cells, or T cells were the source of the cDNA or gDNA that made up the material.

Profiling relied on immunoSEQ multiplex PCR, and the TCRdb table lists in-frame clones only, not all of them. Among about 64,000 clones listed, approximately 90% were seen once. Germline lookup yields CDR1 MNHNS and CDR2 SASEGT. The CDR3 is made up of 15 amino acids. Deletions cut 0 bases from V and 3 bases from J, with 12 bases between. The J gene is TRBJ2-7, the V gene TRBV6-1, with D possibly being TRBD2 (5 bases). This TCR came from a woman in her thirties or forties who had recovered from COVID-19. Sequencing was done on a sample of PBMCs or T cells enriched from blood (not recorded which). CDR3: CASSEARASHYEQYF. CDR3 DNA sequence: TGTGCCAGCAGTGAAGCGAGGGCCAGCCACTACGAGCAGTACTTC.